This paragraph covers one TCR beta chain sequence. The RNA, roughly 0.5 to 1 ug, was put through reverse transcription using random hexamers. TCRdb recomputed calls from the immunoSEQ multiplex PCR reads with MiXCR, one row per CDR3 protein. The table lists roughly 300,000 distinct CDR3 sequences, about 85% of them singletons. From blood CD8+ and CD4+ T cells, the TCR beta chain was sequenced. The source of the sample is a study of CD8 T cells in Susac syndrome. Sequenced material: CD8+ T cells from PBMCs. This clonotype was sampled from a human donor with multiple sclerosis.

The DNA for the CDR3 is TGTGCCATCGGTATAGCGGGAGCGACAGATACGCAGTATTTT. Amino acid sequence: CAIGIAGATDTQYF. The V call is TRBV10-3, the J call TRBJ2-3; 9 nucleotides align to TRBD2. The CDR3 is 14 residues long. Germline trimming cut 8 bases from V and 3 bases from J; bases unmatched to any gene: 6. CDR1 is ENHRY and CDR2 is SYGVKD in the germline V gene.